These 9 T cell receptor beta chains came from one sample sequenced in a study of Graves' ophthalmopathy and Graves' hyperthyroidism. TCR beta CDR3 amplification used RNA transcripts. RT-PCR in the first round used HTBI primers; a second-round multiplex PCR followed. TCRdb called the multiplex PCR reads again in MiXCR, with one record for every CDR3 protein. The table lists a few hundred thousand distinct CDR3 sequences, approximately 15% of them singletons. The sequenced sample consisted of peripheral blood. These receptors were collected from a woman between 18 and 29 years old with stable Graves' hyperthyroidism.

In its sample, this clonotype was seen a few times. This rearrangement joins TRBV18 to TRBJ2-7; D may be TRBD1 (6 bases). Germline-derived CDR1 and CDR2 are KGHSH and LQKENI. The CDR3 covers 16 residues. V lost 3 bases and J 0 bases, leaving 15 bases between the germline ends. CDR3 region: CASSPRKQGSSYEQYF. The CDR3, as DNA: TGTGCCAGCTCACCGCGGAAGCAGGGGAGCTCCTACGAGCAGTACTTC.

The table lists this clonotype with many counts. V and J are TRBV7-8 and TRBJ1-5; D ambiguous. This CDR3 has 13 residues. The V gene's germline CDR1 is SGHVS and CDR2 FQNEAQ. Deletions cut 5 bases from V and 3 bases from J, with 8 bases between. The chain's CDR3 is CASSPYLNQPQHF. CDR3 coding DNA: TGTGCCAGCAGCCCTTACCTCAATCAGCCCCAGCATTTT.

V is TRBV7-3 and J is TRBJ1-2; D may be TRBD1 (5 bases). Trimming removed 1 base from V and 4 bases from J, with 16 bases in between. The germline gives CDR1 SGHTA, CDR2 FQGTGA. CDR3 size: 16 residues. CDR3 residues: CASSLISQGLAYGYTF. In DNA form, the CDR3 reads TGTGCCAGCAGCTTAATAAGCCAGGGTTTGGCCTATGGCTACACCTTC.

The J gene is TRBJ1-6, the V gene TRBV5-1; the D gene is possibly TRBD1 (6 bases). CDR1 and CDR2 (germline): SGHRS, YFSETQ. Trimming cost V 5 bases and J 2 bases, with 20 bases left between them. This CDR3 contains 18 residues. CDR3 protein: CASSQLPQGETYNSPLHF. The CDR3 DNA sequence: TGCGCCAGCAGTCAGCTTCCACAGGGCGAAACCTATAATTCACCCCTCCACTTT.

This clonotype was seen at least ten times. The chain links TRBV10-3 to TRBJ1-1, with 9 bases matching TRBD1. Germline V gives CDR1 ENHRY, CDR2 SYGVKD. The CDR3 has 13 residues. V was pared by 7 bases and J by 11 bases, with 11 bases of the junction left unmatched. CDR3 residues: CAITPGGQGMAFF. The CDR3 DNA reads TGTGCCATCACCCCAGGGGGACAGGGAATGGCTTTCTTT.

The chain employs TRBV5-5 and TRBJ1-1, with D perhaps matching TRBD1 (6 bases). Between the trimmed V and J ends, which lost 3 bases and 3 bases, there was a span of 12 bases. This CDR3 contains 14 residues. The germline gives CDR1 SGHKS, CDR2 YYEKEE (reference sequence). CDR3 bases: TGTGCCAGCAGCTCTTCGACAGGCCACACTGAAGCTTTCTTT. Translated: CASSSSTGHTEAFF.

This rearrangement joins TRBV7-8 to TRBJ2-5; TRBD2 matches 7 bases. This CDR3 spans 16 amino acids. Trimming took 2 bases from V and 5 from J; bases not matched to a gene: 11. From germline, CDR1 is SGHVS and CDR2 FQNEAQ. The CDR3 DNA is TGTGCCAGCAGCTTAACTCTGGGACTAAAAGGGGAGACCCAGTACTTC. Its protein is CASSLTLGLKGETQYF.

This clonotype was found a few times. At one boundary the junction diverges from the germline segment, which might be a read error. The V call is TRBV6-2 or TRBV6-3, the J call TRBJ2-5, with D hard to call. The germline gives CDR1 MNHEY, CDR2 SVGEGT. The CDR3 contains 13 residues. This CDR3 reads CANSKLLQETQYF. The CDR3 region has the DNA TGTGCCAACAGTAAGCTCCTTCAAGAGACCCAGTACTTC.

This clonotype turned up a few times. This chain connects TRBV6-5 to TRBJ2-7; TRBD1 might be the D (6 bases). The V gene lost 2 bases and the J gene lost 5 bases, with 7 bases spanning the gap. CDR3 length equals 12 residues. The germline V gene has CDR1 MNHEY and CDR2 SVGAGI. CDR3 loop: CASSYGGNEQYF. The DNA for the CDR3 is TGTGCCAGCAGTTACGGGGGCAACGAGCAGTACTTC.